These 14 T cell receptor beta chains originate from one sample sequenced in a study of shared clonotypes between healthy human individuals. The naive CD8 subset, CD45RO-negative cells positively selected for CCR7, excluded terminally differentiated effector memory CD45RA+ cells. The table came from immunoSEQ multiplex PCR; TCRdb's copy has only in-frame clones and leaves some out. The data show some 2 million clones, less than 95% seen once. Source material: naive CD8+ T cells sorted from blood. The origin of the receptors is a man younger than 35 in good health.

J is TRBJ1-1 and V is TRBV6-5; 9 nucleotides line up with TRBD1. The CDR3 covers 15 residues. The junction had 4 bases not matched to a gene; V was cut back by 5 bases and J by 0 bases. Looked up from germline, CDR1 is MNHEY and CDR2 is SVGAGI. CDR3 residues: CASSGRTGVNTEAFF. CDR3 DNA: TGTGCCAGCAGTGGAAGGACAGGGGTGAACACTGAAGCTTTCTTT.

In regard to this clone: Other DNA sequences in this sample translate to the same CDR3. The chain couples TRBV6-6 to TRBJ2-7; 11 positions match TRBD2. The CDR3 has 15 residues. Germline V gene lookup returns CDR1 MNHNY and CDR2 SVGAGI (reference sequence). Trimming cost V 0 bases and J 3 bases; bases outside gene matches: 1. In DNA form, the CDR3 reads TGTGCCAGCAGTTACTCTAGCGGGGGGGACTACGAGCAGTACTTC. It codes for CASSYSSGGDYEQYF.

Concerning this clone: Other DNA sequences in the sample encode the same CDR3. V is TRBV6-1 and J is TRBJ2-3; D unclear. This CDR3 region has 10 residues. V lost 1 base to trimming and J lost 8 bases, with 1 base between them. Per germline, CDR1 MNHNS and CDR2 SASEGT. The CDR3 region is CASSEVTQYF. CDR3 DNA sequence: TGTGCCAGCAGTGAAGTTACGCAGTATTTT.

The chain couples TRBV4-2 to TRBJ2-7, with D perhaps being TRBD1 or TRBD2 (5 bases each). Per the germline V gene, CDR1 is LGHNA and CDR2 is YNFKEQ. V was clipped by 4 bases and J by 2 bases, with 9 bases between them. CDR3 size: 13 residues. CDR3 bases: TGTGCCAGCAGCCTAGGGGAGACCTACGAGCAGTACTTC. Its translation: CASSLGETYEQYF.

V gene TRBV7-9 combines with J gene TRBJ2-5, with TRBD2 matching over 10 bases. The V segment lost 2 bases and the J segment 2 bases; nucleotides outside the gene matches: 5. This CDR3 has 16 residues. In germline, CDR1 is SEHNR, CDR2 FQNEAQ (reference sequence). CDR3 sequence (DNA): TGTGCCAGCAGCTTAATTGTGACTAGCGGGCAAGAGACCCAGTACTTC. Translated, it gives CASSLIVTSGQETQYF.

Comment on this clone: This same CDR3 is encoded by further DNA sequences in the sample. The gene calls are TRBV7-8 and TRBJ2-7; TRBD1 matches at 8 bases. J gave up 1 base and V 4 bases, and 3 bases lay outside the gene matches. This CDR3 spans 14 amino acids. Germline V lookup: CDR1 SGHVS, CDR2 FQNEAQ. CDR3 protein: CASSSRTGSYEQYF. The CDR3 DNA reads as TGTGCCAGCAGCTCGCGGACAGGGTCCTACGAGCAGTACTTC. The whole variable domain, remainder taken from reference TRBV7-8 and TRBJ2-7, is GAGVSQSPRYKVAKRGQDVALRCDPISGHVSLFWYQQALGQGPEFLTYFQNEAQLDKSGLPSDRFFAERPEGSVSTLKIQRTQQEDSAVYLCASSSRTGSYEQYFGPGTRLTVT.

This rearrangement joins TRBV7-9 to TRBJ1-1; no firm D call. Trimming cost V 0 bases and J 10 bases, with 15 bases left between them. In germline, CDR1 is SEHNR, CDR2 FQNEAQ (reference sequence). The CDR3 contains 14 residues. The CDR3 sequence is CASSLAQASPGAFF. The DNA for the CDR3 is TGTGCCAGCAGCTTAGCGCAAGCCTCCCCTGGAGCTTTCTTT.

The chain has TRBV5-4 and TRBJ2-3; 12 positions match TRBD2. Germline CDR1 reads SGHNT; CDR2 reads YYREEE (reference sequence). Losses at the gene ends were 4 bases for V and 5 bases for J; bases not matched to a gene: 5. This CDR3 spans 15 amino acids. Here the CDR3 DNA reads TGTGCCAGCAGCCTCACGACTAGCGGGGGAGATACGCAGTATTTT. Its translation is CASSLTTSGGDTQYF. Together with reference TRBV5-4 and TRBJ2-3, the CDR3 gives the full variable domain: ETGVTQSPTHLIKTRGQQVTLRCSSQSGHNTVSWYQQALGQGPQFIFQYYREEENGRGNFPPRFSGLQFPNYSSELNVNALELDDSALYLCASSLTTSGGDTQYFGPGTRLTVL.

The chain employs TRBV27 and TRBJ2-2, with TRBD1 matching 7 bases. From germline, CDR1 is MNHEY and CDR2 SMNVEV (reference sequence). J lost 4 bases, V lost 2 bases, and 10 bases had no gene match. The CDR3 loop spans 17 amino acids. The DNA for the CDR3 is TGTGCCAGCAGTTTACTTCGGTCTTCAGGGGGCACCGGGGAGCTGTTTTTT. Amino acid sequence: CASSLLRSSGGTGELFF.

CDR3 sequence reads: CASSGRDYHTQYF. In DNA, the CDR3 is TGTGCCAGCAGCGGCCGGGACTATCACACGCAGTATTTT. This sequence joins TRBV11-3 and TRBJ2-3; 7 bases line up with TRBD2. V shed 5 bases and J 9 bases; nucleotides not matched to a gene: 8. Germline-derived CDR1 and CDR2 are SGHNT and YENEEA. This CDR3 has 13 amino acids. Full variable domain (missing parts from reference TRBV11-3 and TRBJ2-3): EAGVVQSPRYKIIEKKQPVAFWCNPISGHNTLYWYLQNLGQGPELLIRYENEEAVDDSQLPKDRFSAERLKGVDSTLKIQPAELGDSAVYLCASSGRDYHTQYFGPGTRLTVL.

The chain employs TRBV13 and TRBJ1-1; D call uncertain. The CDR3 spans 13 residues. CDR1 and CDR2 from the germline V gene are PRHDT and FYEKMQ (reference sequence). V lost 3 bases to trimming and J lost 4 bases, with 9 bases between them. CDR3 protein: CASSLEGRTEAFF. For the CDR3, the DNA is TGTGCCAGCAGCTTGGAGGGTCGCACTGAAGCTTTCTTT. Using reference TRBV13 and TRBJ1-1 for the parts outside the CDR3, the full variable domain is AAGVIQSPRHLIKEKRETATLKCYPIPRHDTVYWYQQGPGQDPQFLISFYEKMQSDKGSIPDRFSAQQFSDYHSELNMSSLELGDSALYFCASSLEGRTEAFFGQGTRLTVV.

This clone was seen a single time. V is TRBV4-3 and J is TRBJ2-7; possible D gene TRBD2, 5 bases. The CDR3 sequence is 17 residues long. V was cut by 0 bases and J by 0 bases, with 15 bases left in between. CDR1 LGHNA and CDR2 YSLEER come from the germline V gene. As DNA, the CDR3 is TGCGCCAGCAGCCAAGATATCGGTGGGGAGATCTCCTACGAGCAGTACTTC. Amino acids: CASSQDIGGEISYEQYF.

This clone was seen a single time. The chain carries TRBV19 and TRBJ2-7; 11 bases are a match to TRBD1. Germline V CDR1 and CDR2: LNHDA, SQIVND (reference sequence). The CDR3 has 15 amino acids. V lost 6 bases and J lost 3; bases outside the gene matches: 7. DNA of the CDR3: TGTGCCAGTAGCATCATCGGGACAGGGGGCTACGAGCAGTACTTC. Translation: CASSIIGTGGYEQYF.

V gene TRBV30 combines with J gene TRBJ1-1; a possible D gene is TRBD1 (5 bases). Germline loops: CDR1 GTSNPN, CDR2 SVGIG (reference sequence). V lost 5 bases and J lost 8, with 21 bases in between. This CDR3 has 14 residues. For the CDR3, the DNA is TGTGCCTGGTCTGAATCGGGACTAAAGTCGGAAGCTTTCTTT. Its translation is CAWSESGLKSEAFF.